The rows below give T cell receptor beta chains drawn from one sample of a study of T cell repertoires in cytomegalovirus infection. The antigens of these receptors remain unknown. Each CDR3 protein is one row after TCRdb ran MiXCR on the reads. The table records under 150,000 distinct CDR3 sequences, more than 30% of them present only once. The source was CD8+ T cells from cultured PBMCs, collected from culture after CMV antigen stimulation. The receptors stem from a human donor in good health (CMV status not recorded). Some clones in this sample may be carry-over from other donors' samples. CDR3s leave out the opening cysteine and the closing phenylalanine or tryptophan. The D gene is left open where the match is weak.

d_call	v_call	j_call	cdr3_aa
-	TRBV7-2	TRBJ2-5	ASSLIRLGTETQY
-	TRBV6-1	TRBJ1-5	ASRGAVGDRNQPQH
-	TRBV6-2/TRBV6-3	TRBJ2-1	ASSYPDEQF
TRBD2	TRBV6-6	TRBJ2-3	ASRGTSGSTDTQY
-	TRBV19	TRBJ2-2	ASSIALRGDSTGELF
-	TRBV6-1	TRBJ1-5	ASSSALAGTVSNQPQH
-	TRBV9	TRBJ2-2	ASSVGGATGELF
TRBD2	TRBV7-2	TRBJ2-7	ASSSGLAGTLLSYEQY
-	TRBV6-2/TRBV6-3	TRBJ1-1	ASSYSTARLNTEAF
-	TRBV5-1	TRBJ2-5	ASNPRGGQETQY
TRBD1	TRBV9	TRBJ1-2	ASSSEDRVRYYGYT
-	TRBV2	TRBJ1-5	ASTDLDSSNQPQH
TRBD1	TRBV6-1	TRBJ1-1	ASSPTGQGNTEAF
-	TRBV4-1	TRBJ1-1	ASSQGLERGEAF
TRBD2	TRBV2	TRBJ2-3	ASSEAMASGTSTDTQY
-	TRBV7-6	TRBJ2-7	ASSLIGQGNGEQY
TRBD1	TRBV19	TRBJ1-2	ASSLPGQTDYGYT
-	TRBV7-6	TRBJ1-4	ASSPTVKEKLF
TRBD2	TRBV27	TRBJ2-4	ASRRLGGDLAKNIQY
-	TRBV12-3/TRBV12-4	TRBJ1-1	ASSYSGQNTEAF
TRBD1	TRBV6-1	TRBJ1-3	ASSRIQGSSGNTIY
-	TRBV29-1	TRBJ1-1	SVEVVSGNTEAF
-	TRBV19	TRBJ1-5	ASSINPRTNQPQH
TRBD1	TRBV7-9	TRBJ1-2	ASRDVGQGFYGYT
TRBD1	TRBV4-3	TRBJ1-2	ASSQGQDYGYT
-	TRBV7-2	TRBJ2-7	ASSLAGRATYEQY
-	TRBV7-9	TRBJ2-7	ASSAGTYEQY
TRBD1	TRBV30	TRBJ1-2	AWRADRGFNDGYT
TRBD1	TRBV10-3	TRBJ1-1	ANSGTGQRTEAF
-	TRBV27	TRBJ1-5	ASSWTREQPQH
-	TRBV4-1	TRBJ2-1	ASSQDWAGSSYNEQF
-	TRBV7-9	TRBJ1-4	ASSQRSARANEKLF
-	TRBV7-8	TRBJ2-1	ASSWSGAGARIGEQF
TRBD2	TRBV12-3/TRBV12-4	TRBJ2-4	ASRTVTSGGDQNIQY
-	TRBV6-2/TRBV6-3	TRBJ2-2	ASSMEGYTGELF
-	TRBV11-2	TRBJ1-2	ASSPDGAPSIPMRGYT
TRBD2	TRBV15	TRBJ2-7	ATSGPTGTSGGSLPYEQY
TRBD1	TRBV5-6	TRBJ1-6	ASSLEAGGRHSPLH
TRBD1	TRBV7-8	TRBJ1-1	ASSSGTGSLNTEAF
TRBD2	TRBV4-1	TRBJ2-1	ASSQGRGGSSSYNEQF
TRBD1	TRBV6-2/TRBV6-3	TRBJ1-5	ASGRRTGVESNQPQH
TRBD2	TRBV6-1	TRBJ2-7	ASSGRWGGSYEQY
-	TRBV7-2	TRBJ2-7	ASSPSGGTAYQTYEQY
TRBD1	TRBV7-2	TRBJ2-1	ASSLAGQANNEQF
TRBD2	TRBV10-3	TRBJ2-7	AIKSGAGGLYEQY
TRBD2	TRBV15	TRBJ2-3	ATSITSGGGPDVLTQY
-	TRBV7-6	TRBJ2-7	ASTPPGIYEQY
-	TRBV2	TRBJ1-1	ASSASGAKAF
-	TRBV6-2/TRBV6-3	TRBJ2-5	ASNGGAQETQY